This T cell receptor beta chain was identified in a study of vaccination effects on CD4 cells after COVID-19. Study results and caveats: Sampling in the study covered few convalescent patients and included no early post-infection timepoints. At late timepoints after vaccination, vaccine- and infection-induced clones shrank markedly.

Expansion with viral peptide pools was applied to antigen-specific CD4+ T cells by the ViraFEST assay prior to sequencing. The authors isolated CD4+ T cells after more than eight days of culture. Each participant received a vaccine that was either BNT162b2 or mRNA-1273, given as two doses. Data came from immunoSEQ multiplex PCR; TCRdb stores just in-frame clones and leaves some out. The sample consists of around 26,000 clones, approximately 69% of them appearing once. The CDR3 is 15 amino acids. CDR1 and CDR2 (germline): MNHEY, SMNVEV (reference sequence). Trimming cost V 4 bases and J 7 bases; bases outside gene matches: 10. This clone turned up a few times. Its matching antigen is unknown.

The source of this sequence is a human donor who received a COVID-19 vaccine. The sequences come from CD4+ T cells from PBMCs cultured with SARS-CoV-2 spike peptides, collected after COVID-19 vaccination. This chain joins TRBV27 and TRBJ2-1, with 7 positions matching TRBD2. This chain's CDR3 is CASSSLAAGENEQFF. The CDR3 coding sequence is TGTGCCAGCAGTTCCCTAGCGGCCGGCGAAAATGAGCAGTTCTTC.